Listed below are T cell receptor beta chains from one sample, sequenced in a study of blood T cell repertoires in COVID-19. Method: immunoSEQ multiplex PCR; TCRdb's copy keeps in-frame clones and lacks some. There are about 150,000 clones in the sample; 83% occur only once, and around 2.1% lies in the top ten. The sequencing input was peripheral blood. Source of these receptors: a woman of 80 years or more with acute or convalescent COVID-19. The CDR3 runs from the conserved cysteine through the conserved F or W. A D gene is named only where the DNA matches it firmly. A clone size is listed for some rows: how often the clone was seen (once, few, many), or a class if it is expanded.

clone size | J gene | CDR3 length | D gene | V gene | CDR3 protein | CDR3 DNA
- | TRBJ2-7 | 16 | - | TRBV14 | CASSQEYRELGDEQYF | TGTGCCAGCAGCCAAGAGTACCGGGAGCTCGGCGACGAGCAGTACTTC
- | TRBJ2-5 | 13 | - | TRBV9 | CASSLQGYETQYF | TGTGCCAGCAGCCTACAGGGCTATGAGACCCAGTACTTC
once | TRBJ1-1 | 13 | - | TRBV7-8 | CASSLREFTEAFF | TGTGCCAGCAGCTTGCGAGAATTCACTGAAGCTTTCTTT
- | TRBJ2-7 | 13 | - | TRBV2 | CASSLDTGYEQYF | TGTGCCAGCAGTCTGGACACTGGTTACGAGCAGTACTTC
- | TRBJ2-5 | 12 | - | TRBV28 | CASTTYQETQYF | TGTGCCAGCACAACATACCAAGAGACCCAGTACTTC
- | TRBJ2-3 | 15 | TRBD2 | TRBV6-4 | CASSETSGRADTQYF | TGTGCCAGCAGTGAGACTAGCGGGAGGGCAGATACGCAGTATTTT
few | TRBJ1-4 | 13 | - | TRBV28 | CASSLAGIEKLFF | TGTGCCAGCAGTTTAGCCGGGATAGAAAAACTGTTTTTT
- | TRBJ1-5 | 13 | - | TRBV3-1/TRBV3-2 | CASSQDSNQPQHF | TGTGCCAGCAGCCAAGATTCGAATCAGCCCCAGCATTTT
- | TRBJ1-1 | 14 | - | TRBV7-2 | CASSPMLGGRTAFF | TGTGCCAGCAGCCCCATGCTCGGGGGGCGCACAGCTTTCTTT
- | TRBJ1-1 | 14 | TRBD1 | TRBV5-1 | CASSPRQGGTEAFF | TGCGCCAGCAGCCCAAGACAGGGCGGCACTGAAGCTTTCTTT